The 24 T cell receptor beta chains in this list originate from one sample, sequenced in a study of OX40 agonist ivuxolimab in advanced cancers. Generated by immunoSEQ multiplex PCR, the TCRdb table keeps only in-frame clones and is missing some. The sample lists tens of thousands of clones, around 80% occurring once. Source: CD4+ or CD8+ T cells sorted from blood, taken in a trial of the OX40 agonist ivuxolimab. The receptors originated from an adult with an advanced solid tumor such as melanoma, head and neck, liver or kidney cancer.

This clone was recorded a few times. This chain connects TRBV7-2 to TRBJ2-7; no clear D. Between the trimmed V and J ends, which lost 8 bases and 3 bases, there was a span of 17 bases. This CDR3 is 14 amino acids long. From germline, CDR1 is SGHTA and CDR2 FQGNSA. The CDR3 bases are TGTGCCAGCTCCCAAAGAGTAGATAACTACGAGCAGTACTTC. Its translation: CASSQRVDNYEQYF.

The chain joins TRBV9 to TRBJ1-5, with 10 bases that match TRBD1. The CDR3 contains 14 residues. Germline loops: CDR1 SGDLS, CDR2 YYNGEE. The V gene end was trimmed by 2 bases and the J gene end by 6 bases; junction bases not matched to a gene: 2. As DNA, the CDR3 is TGTGCCAGCAGCGTGACAGGGGGCAGTCAGCCCCAGCATTTT. Its translation is CASSVTGGSQPQHF.

CDR3 protein: CASTFLTSGRGPGTQYF. DNA for the CDR3: TGTGCCAGCACTTTCTTGACTAGCGGAAGGGGGCCTGGTACGCAGTATTTT. The J gene is TRBJ2-3, the V gene TRBV27, with 9 bases that match TRBD2. The V segment lost 7 bases and the J segment 8 bases; nucleotides outside the gene matches: 19. CDR1 MNHEY and CDR2 SMNVEV come from the germline V gene (reference sequence). This CDR3 has 17 residues.

The rearrangement joins TRBV6-5 to TRBJ2-3, with 8 bases that match TRBD1. The CDR3 is 14 residues long. Per germline, CDR1 MNHEY and CDR2 SVGAGI. After removal of 6 bases from V and 6 bases from J, the junction contained 8 bases not matched to a gene. This CDR3 reads CASRATGAEDTQYF. In DNA, the CDR3 is TGTGCCAGCAGGGCGACAGGGGCCGAGGATACGCAGTATTTT.

This chain connects TRBV6-5 to TRBJ1-1; TRBD1 might be the D (5 bases). The ends were cut back, 2 bases at V and 0 bases at J, with 13 bases in the middle. The germline V gene encodes CDR1 MNHEY and CDR2 SVGAGI. This CDR3 spans 16 amino acids. DNA of the CDR3: TGTGCCAGCAGTTACGTCATCGGGACGGTGAACACTGAAGCTTTCTTT. Its protein product is CASSYVIGTVNTEAFF.

The chain links TRBV5-1 to TRBJ2-5, with 8 bases that match TRBD1. The CDR3 is 16 residues long. V trimming: 4 bases; J trimming: 2 bases; junction bases outside the gene matches: 10. Per germline, CDR1 SGHRS and CDR2 YFSETQ. In DNA form, the CDR3 reads TGCGCCAGCAGCAGAAGGACAGGGCGATTACAAGAGACCCAGTACTTC. Translated: CASSRRTGRLQETQYF.

The table lists this clone with a count of one. This chain joins TRBV5-1 and TRBJ2-2; 8 bases match TRBD2. The germline V gene encodes CDR1 SGHRS and CDR2 YFSETQ. This CDR3 comprises 16 residues. V lost 1 base to trimming and J lost 0 bases; unmatched junction nucleotides: 2. In nucleotides, the CDR3 is TGCGCCAGCAGCTTGACGGGAGGGTCGAACACCGGGGAGCTGTTTTTT. Encoded protein: CASSLTGGSNTGELFF.

The chain couples TRBV6-1 to TRBJ1-2; D might be TRBD1 (5 bases). V lost 6 bases, J lost 8 bases, and 22 bases lay in between. The CDR3 is 15 residues long. Germline V CDR1 and CDR2: MNHNS, SASEGT. The CDR3 spells CASSQELQAARGYTF. Written as DNA, the CDR3 is TGTGCCAGCAGCCAAGAATTACAGGCGGCCAGGGGCTACACCTTC.

This chain links TRBV18 with TRBJ1-1; D gene unclear. Germline CDR1 is KGHSH and CDR2 is LQKENI. Trimming took off 0 bases at V and 4 bases at J, with 9 bases between the two ends. CDR3 length equals 14 residues. DNA for the CDR3: TGTGCCAGCTCACCACCGGTCGGGAGCACTGAAGCTTTCTTT. Translating it yields CASSPPVGSTEAFF.

The chain employs TRBV18 and TRBJ2-7; 7 bases line up with TRBD1. The junction had 7 bases not matched to a gene; V was cut back by 3 bases and J by 5 bases. Germline-derived CDR1 and CDR2 are KGHSH and LQKENI. This CDR3 is built from 14 residues. Written as DNA, the CDR3 is TGTGCCAGCTCACCTCACCGGGACAGTGACGAGCAGTACTTC. Translation gives CASSPHRDSDEQYF.

The V call is TRBV12-5, the J call TRBJ1-2; 9 nucleotides line up with TRBD1. Per germline, CDR1 LGHNT and CDR2 FRNRAP. The length of the CDR3 is 14 residues. The ends lost 1 base at V and 8 bases at J; junction bases unmatched: 5. The CDR3 nucleotides read TGTGCTAGTGGTTTGGGGGGGACAGGGAAAGGCTACACCTTC. It is translated as CASGLGGTGKGYTF.

This clone was observed a handful of times. This chain joins TRBV18 and TRBJ1-1; D possibly corresponds to TRBD1 (6 bases). Trimming took off 4 bases at V and 4 bases at J, with 16 bases between the two ends. This CDR3 has 15 residues. Germline V gives CDR1 KGHSH, CDR2 LQKENI. CDR3 bases: TGTGCCAGCTCACTCCGGGGAGAGGGGGGCACTGAAGCTTTCTTT. Translation: CASSLRGEGGTEAFF.

This chain connects TRBV28 to TRBJ1-4; the D gene is possibly TRBD1 (5 bases). V lost 6 bases and J lost 6, with 11 bases in between. There are 13 residues in the CDR3. Germline CDR1 MDHEN, CDR2 SYDVKM. The CDR3 DNA is TGTGCCAGCAGGTCGGGACGCCATGAAAAACTGTTTTTT. Its protein product is CASRSGRHEKLFF.

This clone was seen once. The chain uses TRBV5-5 and TRBJ2-3; D unclear. This CDR3 comprises 13 residues. V dropped 4 bases and J dropped 4 bases, with 10 bases sitting between them. Looked up from germline, CDR1 is SGHKS and CDR2 is YYEKEE (reference sequence). CDR3 in amino acids: CASSALVADTQYF. CDR3 coding DNA: TGTGCCAGCAGCGCCCTAGTGGCAGATACGCAGTATTTT.

The chain joins TRBV18 to TRBJ2-7, with 7 bases identical to TRBD1. Germline loops: CDR1 KGHSH, CDR2 LQKENI. The CDR3 runs to 14 residues. J lost 3 bases, V lost 3 bases, and 5 bases had no gene match. The CDR3 nucleotides are TGTGCCAGCTCACCTAGGACAGGATACTACGAGCAGTACTTC. This codes for CASSPRTGYYEQYF.

This clone appeared a single time. V gene TRBV6-1 combines with J gene TRBJ1-4, with unresolved D. V shed 0 bases and J shed 14 bases, with 22 bases lying between them. Germline assignment: CDR1 MNHNS and CDR2 SASEGT. This CDR3 region has 16 residues. The CDR3 loop is CASSEARVLARKGLFF. CDR3 bases: TGTGCCAGCAGTGAAGCGCGTGTTCTCGCTAGAAAAGGGCTGTTTTTT.

This clone was recorded once. The V call is TRBV9, the J call TRBJ2-3; perhaps D is TRBD1 or TRBD2 (5 bases each). The CDR3 totals 15 residues. The ends were cut back, 4 bases at V and 2 bases at J, with 14 bases in the middle. CDR1 is SGDLS and CDR2 is YYNGEE in the germline V gene. In nucleotides, the CDR3 is TGTGCCAGCAGCTCCGAGGGGCGGCCCACAGATACGCAGTATTTT. Its protein product is CASSSEGRPTDTQYF.

This clone was found once. The rearrangement joins TRBV28 to TRBJ1-1; weak D call: TRBD1 (5 bases). Trimming pared 6 bases from V and 11 bases from J, leaving 19 bases between. CDR1 is MDHEN and CDR2 is SYDVKM in the germline V gene. CDR3 length equals 13 residues. CDR3 nucleotides: TGTGCCAGCAGCCGACTCGGGACGGGAGAGGCTTTCTTT. Protein product: CASSRLGTGEAFF.

This chain links TRBV6-5 with TRBJ1-1; no clear D. CDR3 length: 14 amino acids. Germline CDR1 and CDR2: MNHEY and SVGAGI. Deletions cut 6 bases from V and 5 bases from J, with 16 bases between. The CDR3 region has the DNA TGTGCCAGCAGCGCGCGTCCGGGAGTTACTGAAGCTTTCTTT. Its protein is CASSARPGVTEAFF.

The V and J genes are TRBV27 and TRBJ2-2, with D possibly matching TRBD1 (6 bases). CDR3 length equals 15 residues. The germline gives CDR1 MNHEY, CDR2 SMNVEV (reference sequence). The V and J ends lost 1 base and 4 bases respectively, with 10 bases between them. CDR3 residues: CASSLWQGSTGELFF. The CDR3 DNA reads TGTGCCAGCAGTTTATGGCAGGGGAGCACCGGGGAGCTGTTTTTT.

In nucleotides, the CDR3 is TGTGCCAGCAGCGCTACCGGGACCCCGGACCTGCCCCAGCATTTT. Protein sequence: CASSATGTPDLPQHF. V and J are TRBV9 and TRBJ1-5, with a possible D match to TRBD1 (5 bases). The CDR3 runs to 15 residues. Germline V gene data show CDR1 as SGDLS and CDR2 as YYNGEE. V gave up 3 bases and J gave up 9 bases, with 19 bases separating them.

The CDR3 loop reads CASGGAGRGGEKLFF. The CDR3 DNA reads TGTGCCAGCGGAGGGGCAGGGCGGGGAGGTGAAAAACTGTTTTTT. The J gene is TRBJ1-4, the V gene TRBV2; a weak D match, TRBD1 (5 bases). CDR1 is SNHLY and CDR2 is FYNNEI in the germline V gene. The CDR3 covers 15 residues. V was shortened by 8 bases and J by 7 bases, with 20 bases between the two germline ends.

The V gene is TRBV5-4, the J gene TRBJ2-3, with D unclear. The V and J ends lost 4 bases and 3 bases respectively, with 15 bases between them. The V gene's germline CDR1 is SGHNT and CDR2 YYREEE (reference sequence). CDR3 length: 15 residues. In DNA, the CDR3 is TGTGCCAGCAGCGTGACCCTGAAGGAGACAGATACGCAGTATTTT. Translation: CASSVTLKETDTQYF.

The chain carries TRBV6-4 and TRBJ2-3; 7 bases map to TRBD2. This CDR3 contains 15 residues. Germline CDR1 and CDR2: MRHNA and SNTAGT. The junction had 7 bases not matched to a gene; V was cut back by 4 bases and J by 3 bases. The CDR3 DNA is TGTGCCAGCAGTGTGGCGGGAGTAGAGACAGATACGCAGTATTTT. It yields the protein CASSVAGVETDTQYF.